The rows below give T cell receptor beta chains drawn from one sample of a study of regulatory dendritic cells for organ transplantation. Their antigens remain unidentified. Repertoires were generated with immunoSEQ multiplex PCR, while TCRdb's copy carries only in-frame clones and drops some. The data show 15,000 to 20,000 clones, less than 80% seen once. The sequenced sample was memory CD4+ T cells from blood cultured with regulatory dendritic cells. Receptor source: a human donor in good health. Each CDR3 is given with its conserved first and last residue. Each record gives: J gene, clone size, D gene, V gene, CDR3 protein. The D gene is left open where the match is weak. Only part of the rows carry a size: once, few, many, or a class if the clone is expanded.

>TRBJ2-1|-|-|TRBV9
CASSPPSTGTDEQFF
>TRBJ1-6|-|-|TRBV4-3
CASSQDLRGANSPLHF
>TRBJ2-4|-|TRBD2|TRBV2
CASSDTSGGAKNIQCF
>TRBJ1-5|-|-|TRBV7-2
CASSLRGGNQPQHF
>TRBJ1-4|-|-|TRBV7-9
CASSPWGGLTNEKLFF
>TRBJ1-1|few|-|TRBV7-6
CASSLAGENTEAFF
>TRBJ2-7|-|-|TRBV23-1
CASSQKGTSEQYF
>TRBJ1-1|few|TRBD1|TRBV6-4
CASPSTGTAPNTEAFF
>TRBJ2-2|few|-|TRBV5-4
CASSLMGGARPGELFF
>TRBJ2-1|-|TRBD2|TRBV5-1
CASSSALTSGRNTLYNEQFF
>TRBJ1-1|-|-|TRBV7-3
CASSLRLAGEGTEAFF
>TRBJ2-2|-|-|TRBV25-1
CASTNSKTTGELFF
>TRBJ1-2|-|-|TRBV6-1
CASSELRGGFGYTF
>TRBJ2-2|-|-|TRBV19
CASRGGGYTGELFF
>TRBJ1-2|-|TRBD1|TRBV6-5
CASKGTGEYYGYTF
>TRBJ2-7|-|-|TRBV6-5
CASSTRGMHEQYF
>TRBJ2-7|-|TRBD1|TRBV2
CASSEQGAGYEQYF
>TRBJ2-7|-|-|TRBV6-1
CASSAYYEQYF
>TRBJ1-3|once|-|TRBV6-1
CASRMDSHSGNTIYF
>TRBJ2-7|-|TRBD1|TRBV7-2
CASMKQGGSYEQYF
>TRBJ2-5|-|TRBD2|TRBV12-5
CASGLAGNRETQYF
>TRBJ1-4|-|-|TRBV30
CAWAPVGLDEKLFF
>TRBJ2-4|-|-|TRBV7-9
CASSRQAIAKNIQYF
>TRBJ2-5|-|-|TRBV19
CASRRRDVETQYF
>TRBJ2-5|-|TRBD1|TRBV6-5
CASTPGTGVGETQYF
>TRBJ1-4|-|TRBD1|TRBV19
CASSTRQGAEKLFF
>TRBJ1-4|-|-|TRBV9
CASSADYRDGEKLFF
>TRBJ2-2|few|TRBD2|TRBV6-4
CATMSTSGDTGELFF
>TRBJ1-4|-|-|TRBV29-1
CSVSTSGQKNEKLFF
>TRBJ2-1|-|TRBD2|TRBV28
CASSSPGLAYNEQFF
>TRBJ1-1|-|-|TRBV7-2
CASSLDAGRAFF
>TRBJ1-1|-|-|TRBV29-1
CSVEVLQVSEAFF
>TRBJ2-3|-|TRBD2|TRBV2
CASSVQRGGTDTQYF
>TRBJ2-5|once|-|TRBV18
CASSPQSQETQYF
>TRBJ1-2|few|-|TRBV6-1
CASSGEAFRAVGYTF
>TRBJ1-1|-|TRBD1|TRBV9
CASSFRQGTEAFF